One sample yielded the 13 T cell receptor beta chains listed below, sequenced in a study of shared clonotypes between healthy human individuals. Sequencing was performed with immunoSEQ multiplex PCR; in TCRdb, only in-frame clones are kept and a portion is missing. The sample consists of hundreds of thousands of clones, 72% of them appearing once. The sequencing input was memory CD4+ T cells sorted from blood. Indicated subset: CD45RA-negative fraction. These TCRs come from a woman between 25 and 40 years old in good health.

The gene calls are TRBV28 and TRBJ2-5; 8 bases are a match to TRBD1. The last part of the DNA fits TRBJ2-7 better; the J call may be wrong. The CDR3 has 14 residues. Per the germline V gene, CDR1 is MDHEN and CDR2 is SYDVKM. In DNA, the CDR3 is TGTGCCAGCAGTCCACAGGGGGGCTCCTACGAGCAGTACTTC. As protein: CASSPQGGSYEQYF.

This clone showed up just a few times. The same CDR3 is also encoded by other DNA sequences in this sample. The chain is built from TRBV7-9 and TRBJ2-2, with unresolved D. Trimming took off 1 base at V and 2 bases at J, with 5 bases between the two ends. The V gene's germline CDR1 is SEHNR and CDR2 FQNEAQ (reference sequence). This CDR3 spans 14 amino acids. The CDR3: CASSLGQNTGELFF. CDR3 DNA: TGTGCCAGCAGCTTAGGACAAAACACCGGGGAGCTGTTTTTT.

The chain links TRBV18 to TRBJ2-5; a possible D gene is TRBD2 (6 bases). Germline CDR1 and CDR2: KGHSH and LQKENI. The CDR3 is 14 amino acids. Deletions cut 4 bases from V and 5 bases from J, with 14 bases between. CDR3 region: CASSLGLGKETQYF. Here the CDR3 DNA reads TGTGCCAGCTCACTGGGACTGGGGAAGGAGACCCAGTACTTC.

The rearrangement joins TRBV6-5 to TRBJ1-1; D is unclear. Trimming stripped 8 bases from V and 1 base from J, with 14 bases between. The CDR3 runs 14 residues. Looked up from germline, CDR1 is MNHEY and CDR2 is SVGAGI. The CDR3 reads CASSKTSGNTEAFF. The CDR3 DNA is TGTGCCAGCTCTAAAACCTCAGGGAACACTGAAGCTTTCTTT.

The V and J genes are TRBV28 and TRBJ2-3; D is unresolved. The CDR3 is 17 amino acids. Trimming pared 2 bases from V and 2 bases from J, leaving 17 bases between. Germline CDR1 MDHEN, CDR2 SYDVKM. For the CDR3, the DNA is TGTGCCAGCAGTTTAATTACCACCTCACCCTCCACAGATACGCAGTATTTT. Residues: CASSLITTSPSTDTQYF.

Here the CDR3 DNA reads TGTGCCATCAGTGAGGGGGGCCCCGGAAACACCATATATTTT. Protein sequence: CAISEGGPGNTIYF. The chain is built from TRBV10-3 and TRBJ1-3; D is possibly TRBD1 (6 bases). V was shortened by 2 bases and J by 4 bases, with 9 bases between the two germline ends. Germline V gives CDR1 ENHRY, CDR2 SYGVKD. This CDR3 comprises 14 residues.

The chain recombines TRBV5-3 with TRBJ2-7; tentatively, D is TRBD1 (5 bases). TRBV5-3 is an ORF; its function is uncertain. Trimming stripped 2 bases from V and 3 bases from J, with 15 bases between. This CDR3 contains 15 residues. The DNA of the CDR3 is TGTGCCAGAAGCTTTGTAACAATAGGGGACTACGAGCAGTACTTC. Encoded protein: CARSFVTIGDYEQYF.

DNA for the CDR3: TGTGCCAGCAGTTTAGTGAGGGCCGGTGACGAGCAGTACTTC. Protein: CASSLVRAGDEQYF. The chain carries TRBV27 and TRBJ2-7; weak D call: TRBD2 (5 bases). Germline V gives CDR1 MNHEY, CDR2 SMNVEV (reference sequence). With 2 bases removed from V and 5 bases from J, the gap between germline ends came to 13 bases. The length of the CDR3 is 14 residues.

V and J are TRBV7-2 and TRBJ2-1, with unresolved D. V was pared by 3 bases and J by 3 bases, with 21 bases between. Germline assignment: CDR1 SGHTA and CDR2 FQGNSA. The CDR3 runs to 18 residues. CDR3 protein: CASSFSSWSTLGYNEQFF. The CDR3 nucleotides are TGTGCCAGCAGCTTCAGTAGCTGGTCGACCCTCGGCTACAATGAGCAGTTCTTC.

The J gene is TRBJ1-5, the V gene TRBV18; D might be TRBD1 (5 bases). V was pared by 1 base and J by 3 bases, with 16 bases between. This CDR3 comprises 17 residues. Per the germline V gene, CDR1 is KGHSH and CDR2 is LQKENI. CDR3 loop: CASSPRQRALSNQPQHF. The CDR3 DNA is TGTGCCAGCTCACCACGACAGCGAGCTCTGTCCAATCAGCCCCAGCATTTT.

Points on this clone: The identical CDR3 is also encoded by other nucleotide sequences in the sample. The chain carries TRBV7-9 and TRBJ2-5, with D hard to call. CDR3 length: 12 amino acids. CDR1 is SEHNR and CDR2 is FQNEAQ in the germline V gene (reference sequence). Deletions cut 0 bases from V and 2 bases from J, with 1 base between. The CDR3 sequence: CASSLAQETQYF. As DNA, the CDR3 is TGTGCCAGCAGCTTAGCTCAAGAGACCCAGTACTTC.

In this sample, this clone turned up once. The CDR3 DNA is TGTGCCAGCAAGTGGGAGATTGGAGAGACCCAGTACTTC. It translates to CASKWEIGETQYF. The chain recombines TRBV2 with TRBJ2-5, with a tentative D call TRBD2 (5 bases). V was trimmed by 7 bases and J by 4 bases, leaving 13 bases between them. In germline, CDR1 is SNHLY, CDR2 FYNNEI. The length of the CDR3 is 13 residues. Full variable domain (outside the CDR3, taken from reference TRBV2 and TRBJ2-5): EPEVTQTPSHQVTQMGQEVILRCVPISNHLYFYWYRQILGQKVEFLVSFYNNEISEKSEIFDDQFSVERPDGSNFTLKIRSTKLEDSAMYFCASKWEIGETQYFGPGTRLLVL.

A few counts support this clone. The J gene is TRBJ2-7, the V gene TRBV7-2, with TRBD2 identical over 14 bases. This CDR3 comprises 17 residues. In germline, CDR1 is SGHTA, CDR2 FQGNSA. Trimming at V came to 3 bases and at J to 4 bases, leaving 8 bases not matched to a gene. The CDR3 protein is CASSLGLAGVAGYEQYF. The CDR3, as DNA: TGTGCCAGCAGCTTGGGACTAGCGGGAGTTGCTGGGTACGAGCAGTACTTC.